The clone carrying this TCR beta chain occurred a few times. The antigen is not known. The data stem from a study of cytomegalovirus exposure and HLA in healthy donors. Broader study findings: Several V segments, TRBV6-2 and TRBV6-3 among them, could not be told apart and were dropped. Earlier findings revealed that most TCR beta V segments proved productive either about 87% or about 30% of the time.

Researchers ran the PCR with 60 Vbeta and 13 Jbeta primers. Repertoires were generated with immunoSEQ multiplex PCR, while TCRdb's copy carries only in-frame clones and drops some. The sample records about 190,000 clones, roughly 13% being singletons. The germline V gene has CDR1 MNHNS and CDR2 SASEGT. The length of the CDR3 is 13 residues. V was trimmed by 7 bases and J by 4 bases, leaving 13 bases between them. Donors sampled were nominally healthy, though unrecorded immune exposures were likely. The sequence derives from a man aged 50 or older in good health and CMV-seropositive. The rearrangement links TRBV6-1 to TRBJ1-2; D is perhaps TRBD1 (5 bases). Material: PBMCs. The CDR3 spells CASMAYGGYGYTF. DNA of the CDR3: TGTGCCAGCATGGCTTACGGGGGCTATGGCTACACCTTC.